The 27 T cell receptor beta chains below come from one sample, sequenced in a study of blood T cell repertoires in COVID-19. The assay was immunoSEQ multiplex PCR, and TCRdb's table has in-frame clones only and misses some. This sample yields 120,000 to 150,000 clones, of which 88% are seen a single time; approximately 2.4% belongs to the top ten. Sequences were obtained from peripheral blood. These receptors were obtained from a human donor in a cohort sampled during active COVID-19.

The chain couples TRBV5-1 to TRBJ2-7, with D unclear. Trimming shortened V by 5 bases and J by 3 bases, and 15 bases separated the two germline ends. Germline V CDR1 and CDR2: SGHRS, YFSETQ. The CDR3 is made up of 14 amino acids. CDR3 bases: TGCGCCAGCAGGAGAGAGGAAATAGGCTACGAGCAGTACTTC. Its translation: CASRREEIGYEQYF.

The rearrangement links TRBV6-2 or TRBV6-3 to TRBJ2-5; 11 bases align to TRBD2. Germline V gene data show CDR1 as MNHEY and CDR2 as SVGEGT. This CDR3 contains 17 residues. The ends lost 6 bases at V and 4 bases at J; junction bases unmatched: 13. This CDR3 is CASSPGTSGLRGETQYF. The DNA for the CDR3 is TGTGCCAGCAGCCCCGGGACTAGCGGACTAAGGGGAGAGACCCAGTACTTC.

The V call is TRBV7-3, the J call TRBJ2-5; 8 bases map to TRBD2. Germline V gene lookup returns CDR1 SGHTA and CDR2 FQGTGA. V was clipped by 2 bases and J by 2 bases; unmatched bases: 7. The CDR3 is 16 residues long. The CDR3 coding sequence is TGTGCCAGCAGCTTATATGGCGGGGGGTCACAAGAGACCCAGTACTTC. It translates to CASSLYGGGSQETQYF.

The chain has TRBV19 and TRBJ1-5, with a weak D call TRBD1 (6 bases). The germline V gene has CDR1 LNHDA and CDR2 SQIVND (reference sequence). The CDR3 covers 14 residues. With 1 base removed from V and 7 bases from J, the gap between germline ends came to 11 bases. The CDR3 is CASSIVGASQPQHF. The CDR3 DNA sequence: TGTGCCAGTAGTATAGTGGGGGCATCCCAGCCCCAGCATTTT.

The V and J genes are TRBV27 and TRBJ1-2; 9 bases fit TRBD1. The CDR3 has 17 amino acids. Losses at the gene ends were 6 bases for V and 6 bases for J; bases not matched to a gene: 17. Germline V gene data show CDR1 as MNHEY and CDR2 as SMNVEV (reference sequence). The CDR3 DNA follows: TGTGCCAGCAGCAAAGGGGGGGACAGGGTTTTCGCTGATGGCTACACCTTC. Protein: CASSKGGDRVFADGYTF.

The chain has TRBV18 and TRBJ1-4; 8 nucleotides align to TRBD1. With 5 bases clipped from V and 7 bases from J, the junction kept 9 bases outside the gene matches. The germline V gene has CDR1 KGHSH and CDR2 LQKENI. The CDR3 loop spans 15 amino acids. CDR3 in amino acids: CASSNQLQGVEKLFF. The CDR3 DNA is TGTGCCAGCTCAAACCAACTACAGGGGGTTGAAAAACTGTTTTTT.

The rearrangement uses TRBV19 and TRBJ2-7, with 7 positions matching TRBD2. The CDR3 extends over 13 amino acids. Germline-derived CDR1 and CDR2 are LNHDA and SQIVND (reference sequence). V dropped 6 bases and J dropped 7; count of bases not matched to a gene: 9. The CDR3 spells CASSLGRAQEQYF. CDR3 coding DNA: TGTGCCAGTAGCCTGGGGAGGGCCCAAGAGCAGTACTTC.

This clone showed up just once. The CDR3 DNA reads TGTGCCAGCAGCTTAGGACAGGGGGCAACCTACGAGCAGTACTTC. This gives the protein CASSLGQGATYEQYF. V and J are TRBV11-3 and TRBJ2-7; 10 nucleotides line up with TRBD1. V shed 1 base, J shed 2 bases, and the junction held 2 bases outside the gene matches. The CDR3 consists of 15 residues. Germline CDR1 and CDR2: SGHNT and YENEEA.

This clone was detected many times. The chain uses TRBV20-1 and TRBJ2-7; no firm D call. The germline CDR1 and CDR2 sequences are DFQATT and SNEGSKA (reference sequence). The CDR3 length is 10 residues. Trimming stripped 5 bases from V and 4 bases from J, with 6 bases between. CDR3: CSASPYEQYF. In DNA, the CDR3 is TGCAGTGCTTCCCCATACGAGCAGTACTTC.

V and J are TRBV18 and TRBJ1-5; 8 bases agree with TRBD1. The trim removed 6 bases at V and 7 bases at J, leaving 11 bases unmatched. From germline, CDR1 is KGHSH and CDR2 LQKENI. The CDR3 consists of 15 residues. The DNA for the CDR3 is TGTGCCAGCTCTCCTACAGGGGGAATAAGACAGCCCCAGCATTTT. This gives the protein CASSPTGGIRQPQHF.

The chain employs TRBV6-1 and TRBJ1-2; 10 positions match TRBD1. Germline CDR1 reads MNHNS; CDR2 reads SASEGT. This CDR3 is 16 amino acids long. The V segment lost 1 base and the J segment 10 bases; nucleotides outside the gene matches: 12. The chain's CDR3 is CASSEGHRWTGGYYTF. In DNA form, the CDR3 reads TGTGCCAGCAGTGAAGGTCACCGATGGACAGGGGGATACTACACCTTC.

The chain uses TRBV25-1 and TRBJ2-3; 7 bases line up with TRBD2. The CDR3 covers 14 residues. V shed 3 bases, J shed 6 bases, and the junction held 6 bases outside the gene matches. Germline V gene sequence: CDR1 MGHDK, CDR2 SYGVNS. The CDR3 here is CASSEFGGVDTQYF. As DNA, the CDR3 is TGTGCCAGCAGTGAGTTTGGGGGGGTGGATACGCAGTATTTT.

The chain joins TRBV11-2 to TRBJ2-7; D gene unclear. V lost 2 bases to trimming and J lost 0 bases, with 11 bases between them. The length of the CDR3 is 15 residues. The germline gives CDR1 SGHAT, CDR2 FQNNGV. The CDR3 loop is CASSLQTVSSYEQYF. CDR3 bases: TGTGCCAGCAGCTTACAAACCGTCAGCTCCTACGAGCAGTACTTC.

This clone was detected once. This chain uses TRBV24-1 with TRBJ1-4, with no clear D. There are 13 residues in the CDR3. V was clipped by 4 bases and J by 4 bases, with 6 bases between them. Germline lookup yields CDR1 KGHDR and CDR2 SFDVKD. Written as DNA, the CDR3 is TGTGCCACCAGTGACCAGTATAATGAAAAACTGTTTTTT. Translating it yields CATSDQYNEKLFF.

V is TRBV6-6 and J is TRBJ2-1; 11 bases align to TRBD1. This CDR3 contains 16 residues. The V segment lost 6 bases and the J segment 7 bases; nucleotides outside the gene matches: 11. Germline values: CDR1 MNHNY, CDR2 SVGAGI (reference sequence). The CDR3 DNA reads TGTGCCAGCAGCTACGGGACAGGGGGGGACCTAAATGAGCAGTTCTTC. Translated, it gives CASSYGTGGDLNEQFF.

The chain is built from TRBV5-1 and TRBJ2-1, with 9 bases lining up with TRBD1. This CDR3 spans 14 amino acids. V lost 4 bases to trimming and J lost 7 bases; unmatched junction nucleotides: 6. The germline V gene has CDR1 SGHRS and CDR2 YFSETQ. In DNA, the CDR3 is TGCGCCAGCAGCCGAACAGACAGGGGGAATGAGCAGTTCTTC. It is translated as CASSRTDRGNEQFF.

The V gene is TRBV6-5, the J gene TRBJ2-7; 9 bases are a match to TRBD1. Germline V gene data show CDR1 as MNHEY and CDR2 as SVGAGI. The V segment lost 5 bases and the J segment 3 bases; nucleotides outside the gene matches: 5. This CDR3 contains 14 residues. This CDR3 reads CASSPSTGGYEQYF. CDR3 in DNA: TGTGCCAGCAGTCCCTCGACAGGGGGCTACGAGCAGTACTTC.

CDR3 coding DNA: TGTGCCAGCAGCTTCAGCTGGGGGCCAGCAAATGGCTACACCTTC. This translates into CASSFSWGPANGYTF. The chain joins TRBV5-5 to TRBJ1-2; weak D call: TRBD1 (6 bases). The CDR3 consists of 15 residues. CDR1 is SGHKS, CDR2 YYEKEE, per germline (reference sequence). Trimming removed 2 bases from V and 6 bases from J, with 17 bases in between.

The sample holds a few counts of this clone. The chain joins TRBV30 to TRBJ1-2, with D unresolved. Trimming pared 2 bases from V and 4 bases from J, leaving 11 bases between. Per the germline V gene, CDR1 is GTSNPN and CDR2 is SVGIG (reference sequence). This CDR3 contains 13 residues. CDR3 loop: CAWSLGEIYGYTF. The CDR3 DNA reads TGTGCCTGGAGTCTCGGGGAGATCTATGGCTACACCTTC.

The chain combines TRBV11-3 with TRBJ1-5; 10 positions agree with TRBD1. The trim removed 0 bases at V and 3 bases at J, leaving 17 bases unmatched. Germline V CDR1 and CDR2: SGHNT, YENEEA. The CDR3 has 21 amino acids. The CDR3 DNA reads TGTGCCAGCAGCTTAGAACAGGTGGGGAGGGGGACAGGGGAAATCAATCAGCCCCAGCATTTT. As protein: CASSLEQVGRGTGEINQPQHF.

The rearrangement uses TRBV14 and TRBJ2-3, with TRBD1 identical over 10 bases. Germline V gives CDR1 SGHDN, CDR2 FVKESK. The trim removed 0 bases at V and 3 bases at J, leaving 6 bases unmatched. CDR3 length equals 17 residues. This CDR3 reads CASSQDPPGQGTDTQYF. The CDR3 bases are TGTGCCAGCAGCCAAGATCCCCCGGGACAGGGGACAGATACGCAGTATTTT.

The V call is TRBV4-2, the J call TRBJ2-1; 7 bases line up with TRBD1. Looked up from germline, CDR1 is LGHNA and CDR2 is YNFKEQ. The junction had 8 bases not matched to a gene; V was cut back by 0 bases and J by 6 bases. The CDR3 has 16 amino acids. The CDR3 DNA follows: TGTGCCAGCAGCCAAGAGACAGGGTCAAAGACCAATGAGCAGTTCTTC. Translating it yields CASSQETGSKTNEQFF.

CDR3 sequence (DNA): TGTGCCAGCAGACCGGGACAGGTCGGCGCCACCGGGGAGCTGTTTTTT. It translates to CASRPGQVGATGELFF. This sequence joins TRBV28 and TRBJ2-2, with 8 bases that match TRBD1. Trimming at V came to 6 bases and at J to 4 bases, leaving 10 bases not matched to a gene. This CDR3 has 16 residues. In germline, CDR1 is MDHEN, CDR2 SYDVKM.

This clone turned up a few times. The chain carries TRBV24-1 and TRBJ1-2; 8 nucleotides agree with TRBD1. This CDR3 has 14 residues. Germline CDR1 and CDR2: KGHDR and SFDVKD. With 4 bases clipped from V and 4 bases from J, the junction kept 4 bases outside the gene matches. CDR3 sequence: CATSDWDRIYGYTF. The DNA for the CDR3 is TGTGCCACCAGTGACTGGGACAGGATCTATGGCTACACCTTC.

The chain is built from TRBV14 and TRBJ1-5; tentative D call: TRBD1 (6 bases). CDR3 size: 13 residues. Germline CDR1 is SGHDN and CDR2 is FVKESK. V was clipped by 6 bases and J by 4 bases, with 10 bases between them. CDR3 protein: CASSGGLNQPQHF. CDR3 in DNA: TGTGCCAGCAGTGGGGGCCTTAATCAGCCCCAGCATTTT.

The chain has TRBV2 and TRBJ2-7; 8 bases match TRBD2. Unmatched junction bases numbered 13, after V lost 6 bases and J lost 6 bases. The CDR3 covers 15 residues. In germline, CDR1 is SNHLY, CDR2 FYNNEI. In nucleotides, the CDR3 is TGTGCCAGCAGACTCGGGACTAGGGGGACCAGCGAGCAGTACTTC. Its translation is CASRLGTRGTSEQYF.

The J gene is TRBJ2-3, the V gene TRBV4-1, with 10 positions matching TRBD2. The germline CDR1 and CDR2 sequences are MGHRA and YSYEKL. The CDR3 extends over 22 amino acids. V was pared by 2 bases and J by 3 bases, with 23 bases of the junction left unmatched. The CDR3 nucleotides read TGCGCCAGCAGCCAACTGGGGAGGGGTGCTAGCGGGAGTCCCGGGGGGACAGATACGCAGTATTTT. It translates to CASSQLGRGASGSPGGTDTQYF.